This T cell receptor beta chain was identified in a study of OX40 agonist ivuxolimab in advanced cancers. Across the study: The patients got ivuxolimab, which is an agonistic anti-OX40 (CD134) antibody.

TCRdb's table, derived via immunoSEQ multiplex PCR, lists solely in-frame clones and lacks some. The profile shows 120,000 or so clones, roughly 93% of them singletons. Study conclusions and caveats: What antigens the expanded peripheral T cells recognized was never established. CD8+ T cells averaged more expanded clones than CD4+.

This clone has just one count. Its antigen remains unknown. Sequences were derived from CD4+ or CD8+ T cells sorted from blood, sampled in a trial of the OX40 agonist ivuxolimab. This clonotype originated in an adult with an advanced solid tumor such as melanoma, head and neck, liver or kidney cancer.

CDR3 coding DNA: TGCGCCAGCAGCTTGGACTTCACCAGGGCCGAAAAACTGTTTTTT. Residues: CASSLDFTRAEKLFF. The chain has TRBV5-1 and TRBJ1-4, with a tentative D call TRBD1 (5 bases). Germline V gene lookup returns CDR1 SGHRS and CDR2 YFSETQ. The CDR3 is 15 amino acids. V was shortened by 0 bases and J by 8 bases, with 14 bases between the two germline ends.